This TCR beta chain derives from a study of patients and donors after allogeneic stem cell transplantation. From the RT-PCR reads, TCRdb called clonotypes with MiXCR, one entry per CDR3 protein. The table records about a million distinct CDR3 sequences, under 20% of them present only once. CDR3 length: 16 residues. CDR1 and CDR2 from the germline V gene are SGDLS and YYNGEE. Trimming left V 4 bases short and J 4 bases short, with 19 bases between. This clonotype occurred a few times. This chain connects TRBV9 to TRBJ2-3; TRBD2 is a possible D gene (6 bases). The receptor was isolated from a human donor who was either an allogeneic HSCT recipient or a stem cell or donor lymphocyte infusion donor (not recorded which). It is not recorded whose cells these are; they may come from a transplant donor. Sequencing was performed on blood, either unsorted or a sorted T cell fraction (not recorded which). This chain's CDR3 is CASSSSPHSSADTQYF. Written as DNA, the CDR3 is TGTGCCAGCAGCTCCAGTCCCCATTCTAGCGCAGATACGCAGTATTTT.